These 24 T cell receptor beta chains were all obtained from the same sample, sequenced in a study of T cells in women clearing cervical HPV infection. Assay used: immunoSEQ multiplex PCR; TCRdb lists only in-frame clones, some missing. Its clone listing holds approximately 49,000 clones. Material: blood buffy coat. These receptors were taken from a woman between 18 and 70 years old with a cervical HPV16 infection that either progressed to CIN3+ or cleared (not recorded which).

The sequenced part of the CDR3 DNA is TGTGCCAGCACTCACGGGGGAGGGGGCTGGAATGAG. Translating gives CASTHGGGGWNE. The entire CDR3 sequence reads CASTHGGGGWNEQFF. This chain uses TRBV7-2 with TRBJ2-1; D is possibly TRBD1 or TRBD2 (7 bases each). The DNA ends 3 residues before the CDR3 does, and the rest of the CDR3 is filled in from the germline J gene. Germline-derived CDR1 and CDR2 are SGHTA and FQGNSA. The CDR3 loop spans 15 amino acids. V was clipped by 7 bases and J by 7 bases, with 20 bases between them.

CDR3 DNA (partial): TGCAGTGCTGCCAACGGGGGTCGC. It encodes CSAANGGR. In full, the CDR3 reads CSAANGGRYTF. The chain has TRBV20-1 and TRBJ1-2, with D perhaps TRBD1 (5 bases). The read stops 3 residues short of the end of the CDR3; the missing end is completed from the germline J gene. This CDR3 is built from 11 residues. Germline assignment: CDR1 DFQATT and CDR2 SNEGSKA (reference sequence).

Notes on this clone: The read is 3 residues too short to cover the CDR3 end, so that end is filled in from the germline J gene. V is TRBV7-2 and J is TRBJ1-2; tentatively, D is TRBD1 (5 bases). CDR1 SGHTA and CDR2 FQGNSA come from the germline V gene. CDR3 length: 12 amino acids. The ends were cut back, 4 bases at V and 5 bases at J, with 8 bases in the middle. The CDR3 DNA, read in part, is TGTGCCAGCAGCTCGACAGTGTATGGC. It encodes CASSSTVYG. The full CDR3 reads CASSSTVYGYTF.

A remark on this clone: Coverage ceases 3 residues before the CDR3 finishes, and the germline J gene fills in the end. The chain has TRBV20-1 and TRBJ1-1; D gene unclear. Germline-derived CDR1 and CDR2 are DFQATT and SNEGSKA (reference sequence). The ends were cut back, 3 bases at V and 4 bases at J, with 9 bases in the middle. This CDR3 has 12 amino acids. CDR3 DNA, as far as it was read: TGCAGTGCTAGTAGCTTTACCACTGAA. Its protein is CSASSFTTE. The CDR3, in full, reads CSASSFTTEAFF.

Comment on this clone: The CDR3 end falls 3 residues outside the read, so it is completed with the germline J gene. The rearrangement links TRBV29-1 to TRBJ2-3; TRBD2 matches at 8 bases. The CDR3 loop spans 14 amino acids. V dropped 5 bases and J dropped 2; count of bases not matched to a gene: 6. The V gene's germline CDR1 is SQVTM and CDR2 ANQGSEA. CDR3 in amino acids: CSVPREELTDTQYF. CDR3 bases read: TGCAGCGTTCCGCGGGAGGAACTCACAGATACG.

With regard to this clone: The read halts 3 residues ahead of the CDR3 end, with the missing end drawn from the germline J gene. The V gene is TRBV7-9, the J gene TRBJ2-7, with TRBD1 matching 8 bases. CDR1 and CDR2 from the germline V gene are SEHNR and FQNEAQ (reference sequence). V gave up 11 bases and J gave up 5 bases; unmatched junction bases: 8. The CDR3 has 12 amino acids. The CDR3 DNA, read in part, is TGTGCCGCTCGACAGGGGACGAACGAG. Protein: CAARQGTNE. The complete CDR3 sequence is CAARQGTNEQYF. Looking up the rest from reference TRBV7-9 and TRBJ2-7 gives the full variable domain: DTGVSQNPRHKITKRGQNVTFRCDPISEHNRLYWYRQTLGQGPEFLTYFQNEAQLEKSRLLSDRFSAERPKGSFSTLEIQRTEQGDSAMYLCAARQGTNEQYFGPGTRLTVT.

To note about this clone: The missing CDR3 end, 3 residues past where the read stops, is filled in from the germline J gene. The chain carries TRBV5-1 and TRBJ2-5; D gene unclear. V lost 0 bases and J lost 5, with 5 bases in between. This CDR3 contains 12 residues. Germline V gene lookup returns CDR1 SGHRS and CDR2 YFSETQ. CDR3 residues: CASSLGLETQYF. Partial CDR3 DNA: TGCGCCAGCAGCTTGGGGCTTGAGACC.

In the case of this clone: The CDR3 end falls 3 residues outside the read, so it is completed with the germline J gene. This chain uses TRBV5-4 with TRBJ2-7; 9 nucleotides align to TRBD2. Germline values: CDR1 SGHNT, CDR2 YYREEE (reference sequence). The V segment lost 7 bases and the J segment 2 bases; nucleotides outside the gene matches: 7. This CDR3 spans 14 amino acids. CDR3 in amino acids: CASGLAGITYEQYF. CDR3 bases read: TGTGCCAGCGGGCTAGCGGGGATCACCTACGAG.

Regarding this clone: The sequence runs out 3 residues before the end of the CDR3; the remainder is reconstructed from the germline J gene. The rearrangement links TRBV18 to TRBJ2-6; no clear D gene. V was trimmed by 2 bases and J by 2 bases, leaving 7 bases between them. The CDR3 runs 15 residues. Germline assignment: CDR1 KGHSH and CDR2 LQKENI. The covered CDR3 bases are TGTGCCAGCTCACCAACGCCTACTGGGGCCAACGTC. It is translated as CASSPTPTGANV. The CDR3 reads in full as CASSPTPTGANVLTF.

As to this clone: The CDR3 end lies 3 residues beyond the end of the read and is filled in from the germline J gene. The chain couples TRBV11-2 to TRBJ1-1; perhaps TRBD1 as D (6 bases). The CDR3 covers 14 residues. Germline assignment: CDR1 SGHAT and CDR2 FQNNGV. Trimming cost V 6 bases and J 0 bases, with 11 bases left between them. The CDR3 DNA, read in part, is TGTGCCAGCAGGCGACAGGCCCTGAACACTGAA. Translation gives CASRRQALNTE. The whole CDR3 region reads CASRRQALNTEAFF.

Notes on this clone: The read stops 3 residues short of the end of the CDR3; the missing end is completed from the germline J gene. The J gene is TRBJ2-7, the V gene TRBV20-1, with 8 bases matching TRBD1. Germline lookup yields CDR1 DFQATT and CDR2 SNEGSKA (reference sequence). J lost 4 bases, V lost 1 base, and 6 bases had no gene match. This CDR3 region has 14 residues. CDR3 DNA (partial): TGCAGTGCTAGAGGAGACAGGGGAAAATACGAG. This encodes CSARGDRGKYE. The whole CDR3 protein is CSARGDRGKYEQYF.

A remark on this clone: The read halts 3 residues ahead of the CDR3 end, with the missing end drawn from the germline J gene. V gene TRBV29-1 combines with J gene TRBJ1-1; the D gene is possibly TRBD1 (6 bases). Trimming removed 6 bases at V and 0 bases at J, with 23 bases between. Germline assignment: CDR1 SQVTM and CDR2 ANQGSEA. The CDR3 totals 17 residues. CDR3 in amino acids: CSVLLQGFFTMNTEAFF. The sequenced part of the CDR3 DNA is TGCAGCGTACTATTACAGGGTTTTTTTACTATGAACACTGAA.

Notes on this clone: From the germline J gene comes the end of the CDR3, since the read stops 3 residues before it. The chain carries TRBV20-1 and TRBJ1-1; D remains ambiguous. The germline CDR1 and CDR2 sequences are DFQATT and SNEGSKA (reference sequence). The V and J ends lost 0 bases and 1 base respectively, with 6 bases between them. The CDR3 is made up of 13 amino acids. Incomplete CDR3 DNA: TGCAGTGCTAGAGAGGCAGGGAACACTGAA. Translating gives CSAREAGNTE. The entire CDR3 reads CSAREAGNTEAFF.

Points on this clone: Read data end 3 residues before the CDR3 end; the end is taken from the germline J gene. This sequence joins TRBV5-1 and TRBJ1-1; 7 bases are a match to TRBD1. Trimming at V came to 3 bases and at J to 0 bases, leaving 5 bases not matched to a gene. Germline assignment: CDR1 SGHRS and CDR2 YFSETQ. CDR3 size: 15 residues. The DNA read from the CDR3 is TGCGCCAGCAGCTGGGGGGACAGAATGAACACTGAA. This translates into CASSWGDRMNTE. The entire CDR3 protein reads CASSWGDRMNTEAFF.

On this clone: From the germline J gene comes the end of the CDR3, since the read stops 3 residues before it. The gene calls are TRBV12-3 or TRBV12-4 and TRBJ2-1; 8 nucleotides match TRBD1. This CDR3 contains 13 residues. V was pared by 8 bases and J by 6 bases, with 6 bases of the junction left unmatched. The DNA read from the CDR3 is TGTGCCAGCGGCGACAGGGGCGGCAATGAG. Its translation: CASGDRGGNE. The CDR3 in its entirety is CASGDRGGNEQFF.

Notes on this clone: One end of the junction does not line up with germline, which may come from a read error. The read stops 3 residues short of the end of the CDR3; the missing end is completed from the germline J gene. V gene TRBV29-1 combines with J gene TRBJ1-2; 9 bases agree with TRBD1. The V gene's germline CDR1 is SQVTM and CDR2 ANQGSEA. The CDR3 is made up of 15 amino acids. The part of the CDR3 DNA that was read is TGCAGCGTAGCATCCGGGACAGGGTCTAACTGTGGC. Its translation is CSVASGTGSNCG. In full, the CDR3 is CSVASGTGSNCGYTF. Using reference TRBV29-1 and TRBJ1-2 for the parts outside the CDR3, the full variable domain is SAVISQKPSRDICQRGTSLTIQCQVDSQVTMMFWYRQQPGQSLTLIATANQGSEATYESGFVIDKFPISRPNLTFSTLTVSNMSPEDSSIYLCSVASGTGSNCGYTFGSGTRLTVV.

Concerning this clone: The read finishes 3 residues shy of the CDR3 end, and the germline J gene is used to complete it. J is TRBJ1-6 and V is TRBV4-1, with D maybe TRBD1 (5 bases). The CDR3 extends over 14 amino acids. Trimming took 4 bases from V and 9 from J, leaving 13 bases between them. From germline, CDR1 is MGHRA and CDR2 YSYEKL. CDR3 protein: CASSPYVQVSPLHF. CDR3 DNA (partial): TGCGCCAGCAGCCCCTACGTACAGGTTTCACCC.

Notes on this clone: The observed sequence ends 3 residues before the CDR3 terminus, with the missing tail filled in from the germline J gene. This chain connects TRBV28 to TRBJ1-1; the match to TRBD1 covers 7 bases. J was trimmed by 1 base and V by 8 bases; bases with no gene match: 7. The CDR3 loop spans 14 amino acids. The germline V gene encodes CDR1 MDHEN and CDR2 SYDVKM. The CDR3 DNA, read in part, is TGTGCCAGCCGTTCCGGGACAGCGAACACTGAA. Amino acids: CASRSGTANTE. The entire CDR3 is CASRSGTANTEAFF.

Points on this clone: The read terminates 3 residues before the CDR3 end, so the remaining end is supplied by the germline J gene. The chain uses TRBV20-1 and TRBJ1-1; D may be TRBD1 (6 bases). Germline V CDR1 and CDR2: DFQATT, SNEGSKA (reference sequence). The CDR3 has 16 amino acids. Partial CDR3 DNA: TGCAGTGCTAGAGCTCCCGGGGGGGGCGCGAACGTCGAA. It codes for CSARAPGGGANVE. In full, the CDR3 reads CSARAPGGGANVEAFF.

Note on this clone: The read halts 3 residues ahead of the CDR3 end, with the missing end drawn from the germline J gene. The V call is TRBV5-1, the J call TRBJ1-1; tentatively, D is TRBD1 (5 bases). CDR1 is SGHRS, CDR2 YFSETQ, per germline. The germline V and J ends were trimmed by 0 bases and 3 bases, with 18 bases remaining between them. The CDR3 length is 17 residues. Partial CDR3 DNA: TGCGCCAGCAGCTTGGGGCAGGGAGATATGTCTTACACTGAA. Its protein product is CASSLGQGDMSYTE. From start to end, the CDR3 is CASSLGQGDMSYTEAFF.

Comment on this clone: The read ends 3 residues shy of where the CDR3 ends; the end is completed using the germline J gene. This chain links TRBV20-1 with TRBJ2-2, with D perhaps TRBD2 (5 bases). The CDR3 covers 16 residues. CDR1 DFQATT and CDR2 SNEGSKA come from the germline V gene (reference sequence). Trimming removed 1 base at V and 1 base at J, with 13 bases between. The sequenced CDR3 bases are TGCAGTGCTAGAGCGGTCGGGGTCTTGAACACCGGGGAG. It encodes CSARAVGVLNTGE. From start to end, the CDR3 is CSARAVGVLNTGELFF.

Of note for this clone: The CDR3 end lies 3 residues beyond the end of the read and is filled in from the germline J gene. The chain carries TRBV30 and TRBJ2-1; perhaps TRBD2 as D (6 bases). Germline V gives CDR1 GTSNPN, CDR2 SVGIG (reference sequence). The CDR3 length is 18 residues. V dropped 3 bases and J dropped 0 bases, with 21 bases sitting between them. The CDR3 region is CAWSAYVGERVSYNEQFF. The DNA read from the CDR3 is TGTGCCTGGAGCGCCTATGTAGGCGAGCGGGTCTCCTACAATGAG.

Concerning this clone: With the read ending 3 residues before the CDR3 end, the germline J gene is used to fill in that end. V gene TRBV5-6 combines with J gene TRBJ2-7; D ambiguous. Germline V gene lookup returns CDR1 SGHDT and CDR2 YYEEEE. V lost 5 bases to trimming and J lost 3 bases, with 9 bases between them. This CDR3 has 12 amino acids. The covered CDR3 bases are TGTGCCAGCAGTTTCCACAGCTACGAG. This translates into CASSFHSYE. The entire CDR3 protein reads CASSFHSYEQYF.

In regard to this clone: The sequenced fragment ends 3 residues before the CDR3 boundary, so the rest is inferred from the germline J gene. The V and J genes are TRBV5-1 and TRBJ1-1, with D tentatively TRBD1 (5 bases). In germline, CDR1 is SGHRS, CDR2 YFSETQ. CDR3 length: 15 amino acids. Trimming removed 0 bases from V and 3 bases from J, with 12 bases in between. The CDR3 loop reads CASSLAGGFYTEAFF. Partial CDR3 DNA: TGCGCCAGCAGCTTGGCCGGGGGGTTTTACACTGAA.